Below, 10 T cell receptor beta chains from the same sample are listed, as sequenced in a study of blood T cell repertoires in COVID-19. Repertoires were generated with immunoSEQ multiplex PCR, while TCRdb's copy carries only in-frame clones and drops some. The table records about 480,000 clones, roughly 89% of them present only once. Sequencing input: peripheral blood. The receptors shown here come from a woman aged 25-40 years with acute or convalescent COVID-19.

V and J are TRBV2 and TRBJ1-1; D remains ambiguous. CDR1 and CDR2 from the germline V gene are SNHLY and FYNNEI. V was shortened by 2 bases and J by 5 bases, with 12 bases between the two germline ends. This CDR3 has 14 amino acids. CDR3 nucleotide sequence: TGTGCCAGCAGTGAAACCCGCGGAGGGACTGAAGCTTTCTTT. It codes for CASSETRGGTEAFF.

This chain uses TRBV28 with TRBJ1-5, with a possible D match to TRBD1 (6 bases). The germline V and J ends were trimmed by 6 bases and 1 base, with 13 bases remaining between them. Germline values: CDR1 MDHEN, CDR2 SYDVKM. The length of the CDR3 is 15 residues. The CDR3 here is CASRRTGPSNQPQHF. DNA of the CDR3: TGTGCCAGCAGGCGAACAGGGCCGAGCAATCAGCCCCAGCATTTT.

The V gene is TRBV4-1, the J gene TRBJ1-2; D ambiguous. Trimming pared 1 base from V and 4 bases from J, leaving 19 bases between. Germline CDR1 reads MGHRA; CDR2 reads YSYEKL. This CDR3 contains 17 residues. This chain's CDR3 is CASSQGRIGGNTYGYTF. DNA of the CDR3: TGCGCCAGCAGCCAAGGGAGAATTGGAGGGAACACCTATGGCTACACCTTC.

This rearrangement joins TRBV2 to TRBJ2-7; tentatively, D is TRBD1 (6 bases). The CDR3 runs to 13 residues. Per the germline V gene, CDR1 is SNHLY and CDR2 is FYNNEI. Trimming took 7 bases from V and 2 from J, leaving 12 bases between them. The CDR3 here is CASNPGTTYEQYF. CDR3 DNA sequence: TGTGCCAGCAATCCAGGGACAACCTACGAGCAGTACTTC.

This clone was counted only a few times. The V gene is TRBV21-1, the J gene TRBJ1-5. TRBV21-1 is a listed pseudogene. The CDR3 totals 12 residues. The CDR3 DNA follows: TGTGCCAGCAGCAAAGGCCTACAGCCCCAGCATTTT. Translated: CASSKGLQPQHF.

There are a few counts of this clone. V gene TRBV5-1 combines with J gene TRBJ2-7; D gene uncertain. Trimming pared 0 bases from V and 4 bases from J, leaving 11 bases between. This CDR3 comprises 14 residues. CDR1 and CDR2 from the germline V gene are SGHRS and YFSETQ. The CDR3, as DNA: TGCGCCAGCAGCTTGGTGGGCAGATTATACGAGCAGTACTTC. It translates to CASSLVGRLYEQYF.

This CDR3 is CASSLRLAGDNEQFF. The CDR3, as DNA: TGCGCCAGCAGCTTGAGGCTAGCGGGGGACAATGAGCAGTTCTTC. The rearrangement links TRBV5-1 to TRBJ2-1, with TRBD2 matching 10 bases. Germline CDR1 and CDR2: SGHRS and YFSETQ. The CDR3 has 15 amino acids. V lost 1 base, J lost 5 bases, and 3 bases stayed unmatched. Full variable domain (outside the CDR3, taken from reference TRBV5-1 and TRBJ2-1): KAGVTQTPRYLIKTRGQQVTLSCSPISGHRSVSWYQQTPGQGLQFLFEYFSETQRNKGNFPGRFSGRQFSNSRSEMNVSTLELGDSALYLCASSLRLAGDNEQFFGPGTRLTVL.

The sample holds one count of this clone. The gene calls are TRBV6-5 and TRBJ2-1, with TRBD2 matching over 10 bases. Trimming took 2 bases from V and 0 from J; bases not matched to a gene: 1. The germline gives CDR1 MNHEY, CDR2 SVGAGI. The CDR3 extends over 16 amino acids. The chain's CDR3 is CASSYLAGASYNEQFF. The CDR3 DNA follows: TGTGCCAGCAGTTACCTAGCGGGGGCCTCCTACAATGAGCAGTTCTTC.

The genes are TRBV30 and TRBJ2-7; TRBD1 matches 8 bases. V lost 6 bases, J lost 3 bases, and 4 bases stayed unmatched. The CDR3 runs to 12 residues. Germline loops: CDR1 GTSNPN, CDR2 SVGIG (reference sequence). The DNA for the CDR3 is TGTGCCTGCTTGGGACAGGACTACGAGCAGTACTTC. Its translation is CACLGQDYEQYF.

CDR3 sequence (DNA): TGCGCCAGCAGCCAAGGAATAGCCTACGAGCAGTACTTC. Translation gives CASSQGIAYEQYF. This chain uses TRBV4-1 with TRBJ2-7; D remains unclear. Germline CDR1 MGHRA, CDR2 YSYEKL. The CDR3 is made up of 13 amino acids. V lost 1 base and J lost 2, with 6 bases in between.